This T cell receptor (beta chain) was sequenced for a study of cytomegalovirus exposure and HLA in healthy donors. General study results and limits: High sensitivity and specificity were reportedly achieved when the classifier diagnosed cytomegalovirus status.

CDR3 length equals 15 residues. V lost 5 bases and J 3 bases, leaving 16 bases between the germline ends. Germline V gene sequence: CDR1 SGHAT, CDR2 FQNNGV. Notes on this clone: What it binds is unknown.

Primers: 60 Vbeta forward and 13 Jbeta reverse. Here immunoSEQ multiplex PCR was the method, and the copy in TCRdb shows in-frame clones only, minus some. The sample carries around 160,000 clones, more than 60% recorded once. J is TRBJ1-2 and V is TRBV11-2, with D possibly TRBD1 on 6 matching bases. What was sequenced was PBMCs. This sequence was found in a male donor in good health and CMV-seronegative. CDR3 sequence: CASSPFQGRDYGYTF. The CDR3 DNA sequence: TGTGCCAGCAGCCCCTTTCAGGGGCGAGACTATGGCTACACCTTC.